The clone carrying this T cell receptor beta chain occurred many times. Its matching antigen is unknown. The data were obtained in a study of T cells after yellow fever vaccination. TCRdb itself ran the 5' RACE reads through MiXCR, one entry per CDR3 protein. The profile covers around 100,000 distinct CDR3 sequences, with under 9% appearing a single time and roughly 27% taken by the ten largest. General study findings and limits: Relatively few clonotypes were ones that appeared in both CD4 and CD8 compartments.

Germline CDR1 and CDR2: MNHEY and SVGAGI. V lost 11 bases to trimming and J lost 0 bases, with 11 bases between them. This CDR3 has 13 residues. This receptor was taken from a young man who received the YFV17D yellow fever vaccine. The gene calls are TRBV6-5 and TRBJ1-5, with D unclear. The starting material was CD8+ T cells sorted from PBMCs, obtained 45 days after the yellow fever booster vaccination. The CDR3 DNA reads TGTGCCGGCGCCGCTTATAGCAATCAGCCCCAGCATTTT. Translated, it gives CAGAAYSNQPQHF.